The rows below give T cell receptor beta chains drawn from one sample of a study of spatial heterogeneity in lung cancer. Each CDR3 protein is one row after TCRdb ran MiXCR on the 5' RACE reads. The data show about 2,100 distinct CDR3 sequences, roughly 8.9% seen once. The material was lung tumor tissue, obtained at surgery. Every receptor here comes from a male donor with early-stage non-small cell lung cancer. Each CDR3 is given with its conserved first and last residue.

TRBV5-1	TRBJ2-3	CASSLNLRDTQYF
TRBV10-3	TRBJ1-5	CAISEGRGTNNQPQHF
TRBV29-1	TRBJ2-1	CSVGTSLYNEQFF
TRBV20-1	TRBJ2-5	CSAPQGETQYF
TRBV5-1	TRBJ2-1	CASSLFPLAGRGEQFF
TRBV27	TRBJ2-7	CASSLWPWTGGSFEQYF
TRBV12-3/TRBV12-4	TRBJ1-4	CASSPSFGAHNEKLFF
TRBV10-3	TRBJ1-1	CAISESQDLNTEAFF
TRBV10-2	TRBJ2-3	CASSESIAGGPGDTQYF
TRBV6-2/TRBV6-3	TRBJ1-1	CASRELPLKAFF
TRBV27	TRBJ2-1	CASSLPGEGYNEQFF
TRBV10-3	TRBJ1-6	CATGTGVNNSPLHF
TRBV6-4	TRBJ2-1	CASRRRTVLSYNEQFF
TRBV13	TRBJ2-7	CASSSRTGTSEQYF
TRBV5-1	TRBJ2-5	CASSLNRRIQETQYF
TRBV7-2	TRBJ2-3	CASSTRTSGRTDTQYF
TRBV5-5	TRBJ1-1	CASSIQGAGTEAFF
TRBV6-5	TRBJ2-7	CASSSRDRAYEQYF
TRBV12-3/TRBV12-4	TRBJ2-5	CASSLGGAQETQYF
TRBV20-1	TRBJ2-3	CSAPQGGPYTDTQYF
TRBV10-3	TRBJ1-2	CAISESGQGDGYTF
TRBV6-6	TRBJ1-2	CASRTGTGRYGYTF
TRBV6-5	TRBJ1-4	CASRTTGGTNEKLFF
TRBV7-8	TRBJ2-3	CASSPKTSGLYTQYF
TRBV9	TRBJ1-6	CASSPGTGPLHF
TRBV6-5	TRBJ2-7	CASSYNGNYEQYF
TRBV6-1	TRBJ2-2	CASSKGQGRGTGELFF
TRBV5-4	TRBJ2-7	CASSFGAGEGEQYF
TRBV20-1	TRBJ2-7	CSARDLKRGPFLGEQYF
TRBV5-4	TRBJ2-3	CASSLAWSGGGDTQYF
TRBV7-3	TRBJ2-1	CASSSSGTENNEQFF
TRBV3-1	TRBJ2-3	CASSPASGGAIDTQYF
TRBV19	TRBJ2-5	CASRLSGETQYF
TRBV5-6	TRBJ1-2	CASSLHRGGLNYGYTF
TRBV6-2/TRBV6-3	TRBJ2-1	CASSYLTSGGEQFF
TRBV7-9	TRBJ2-7	CASSPGTDSYEQYF
TRBV9	TRBJ2-1	CASSVAGGRGEQFF